The rows below give T cell receptor beta chains drawn from one sample of a study of blood T cell repertoires in COVID-19. Assay: immunoSEQ multiplex PCR; the TCRdb copy retains only in-frame clones and omits some. The sample consists of 100,000 or so clones, 65% to 90% of them appearing once. What was sequenced was peripheral blood. Receptors originate from a man aged 55-75 years with acute or convalescent COVID-19. The CDR3 runs from the conserved cysteine through the conserved F or W. D genes are given only for firm matches. Some rows have no size entry. The others give once, few or many, or a class for an expanded clone.

TRBJ2-5 . TRBV20-1 . TGCAGTGCCCTTCAGCAAGAGACCCAGTACTTC CSALQQETQYF
TRBJ1-3 . TRBV4-3 once TGCGCCAGCAGCCAAGATTACCGGTCTGGAAACACCATATATTTT CASSQDYRSGNTIYF
TRBJ1-4 TRBD1 TRBV7-2 . TGTGCCAGCAGCTTACGGGGACAGCCTAATGAAAAACTGTTTTTT CASSLRGQPNEKLFF
TRBJ2-2 TRBD2 TRBV19 . TGTGCCAGTAGTAGGGGACTAGCCAACACCGGGGAGCTGTTTTTT CASSRGLANTGELFF
TRBJ1-1 TRBD1 TRBV6-5 . TGTGCCAGCAGCCCGGGACAGGGTCGAACTGAAGCTTTCTTT CASSPGQGRTEAFF
TRBJ1-1 . TRBV29-1 . TGCAGCGTTGAAGGAGAGAACACTGAAGCTTTCTTT CSVEGENTEAFF
TRBJ2-1 . TRBV6-1 . TGTGCCAGCAGTGTAAGCCCCTCCAGGGTCGGGACTTCGCAGTTCTTC CASSVSPSRVGTSQFF
TRBJ2-1 . TRBV10-2 few TGCGCCAGCGCAGGCAATGAGCAGTTCTTC CASAGNEQFF
TRBJ2-5 TRBD1 TRBV5-1 . TGCGCCAGCAGTCCCGACAGGGGACAAGAGACCCAGTACTTC CASSPDRGQETQYF
TRBJ1-4 TRBD1 TRBV18 . TGTGCCAGCTCGCCTGACAGGGGGTCTAATGAAAAACTGTTTTTT CASSPDRGSNEKLFF
TRBJ2-3 . TRBV3-1/TRBV3-2 . TGTGCCAGCAGCCAAGGGCAGGATAGCACAGATACGCAGTATTTT CASSQGQDSTDTQYF
TRBJ2-1 TRBD1 TRBV5-1 . TGCGCCAGCACTCCTGGACAGGGGGCGCGTAATGAGCAGTTCTTC CASTPGQGARNEQFF
TRBJ1-1 TRBD1 TRBV3-1/TRBV3-2 . TGTGCCAGCAGCCAAGGCGGGACAGCAGCTTTCTTT CASSQGGTAAFF
TRBJ2-2 TRBD2 TRBV10-3 . TGTGCCATCAATCCGGGACTAGCGGGAAGTGGCGGGGAGCTGTTTTTT CAINPGLAGSGGELFF
TRBJ2-1 TRBD1 TRBV11-2 . TGTGCCAGCAGCTTTTCAGGGACAGGGCCGTACAATGAGCAGTTCTTC CASSFSGTGPYNEQFF
TRBJ1-1 TRBD1 TRBV5-1 . TGCGCCAGCAGCTTGGACGTTGGAGGGGGCGACGGGACTGAAGCTTTCTTT CASSLDVGGGDGTEAFF